This T cell receptor beta chain was recorded in a study of cytomegalovirus exposure and HLA in healthy donors. Study-level background: The study's early data release held around 85 million unique TCRs from HLA-typed donors. Most genotyped donors, approximately 81% of 398, had Caucasian-associated genetic ancestry. Regarding the study as a whole: Several of the most significant clusters appeared linked to common viral pathogens, based on a later analysis.

Trimming took 0 bases from V and 7 from J, leaving 12 bases between them. This CDR3 comprises 14 residues. Germline values: CDR1 GTSNPN, CDR2 SVGIG (reference sequence). A word on this clone: The antigen remains unidentified.

In the PCR, 60 Vbeta and 13 Jbeta primers were used. Authors' data handling: In a later analysis, the count reached about 75 million unique TCR beta chains, with around 11 million shared. Using immunoSEQ multiplex PCR, the repertoire was profiled, and TCRdb retains in-frame clones only, with some absent. Clone size and V and J calls were adopted from that table, with D and trimming inferred from the DNA. The sample carries around 180,000 clones, roughly 85% recorded once. Material: PBMCs. This TCR was sampled from a boy younger than 10 in good health and CMV-seronegative. This chain uses TRBV30 with TRBJ1-4; TRBD1 is a possible D gene (5 bases). DNA for the CDR3: TGTGCCTGGAGTGTACACACCGGGGGTGAAAAACTGTTTTTT. Its protein product is CAWSVHTGGEKLFF.